This TCR beta chain was retrieved from a study of IL-17A CD8 T cells in psoriatic arthritis synovium. Broadly, across the study: The goal of the study was to define the phenotype, molecular profile and function of synovial IL-17A+CD8+ T cells in psoriatic arthritis pathogenesis.

Of note for this clone: Its specific antigen is unknown. No base qualities exist here, and no much larger clone lies one base off it.

Broad study findings and their caveats: Some individual clones occupied over 4.5% of the repertoire, though most synovial CD8+ subsets remained polyclonal. Only three patients were included in the TCR sequencing, a limited sample size that the authors acknowledged. Cells were obtained from synovial fluid rather than synovial tissue, because no psoriatic arthritis synovial tissue samples were available.

From the cysteine up to the phenylalanine, the CDR3 has a length of 18 residues. Kept here is only the CDR3 DNA, which spans 54 bases and is read in frame from base 1. V and J are truncated by 0 bases and 0 bases respectively, leaving an intervening sequence of 13 bases. Via the germline V gene, CDR1 is SGHRS and CDR2 YFSETQ. Synovial fluid effusions were drawn by aspiration from the actively inflamed joints of psoriatic arthritis patients. Memory CD8+ T cells in synovial fluid were sorted patient by patient into Tc17 (IL-17A+) cells, bulk memory cells and Tc1 (IL-17A-IFNgamma+) cells in order to compare their TCR repertoires. The Classification of Psoriatic Arthritis Study Group (CASPAR) criteria were met by the psoriatic arthritis patients. The bulk memory CD8+ T cell sort included CD45RA-CD27+/- cells together with CD45RA+CD27- cells. In three patients with psoriatic arthritis, sorted CD8+ T cell subsets from synovial fluid were put through TCRbeta sequencing. Synovial fluid mononuclear cells were isolated using Lymphoprep and were cryopreserved in liquid nitrogen prior to use. Roughly 53% fetal calf serum and around 9.1% dimethyl sulfoxide were contained in the cryopreservation medium.

After DNA extraction (Qiagen), TCRbeta V-D-J rearrangements were amplified in a bias-controlled manner and then sequenced at high throughput (immunoSEQ; Adaptive Biotech). In the original analysis: The immunoSEQ Analyzer platform was used to analyze productive sequences at the sequence level. Clonality was computed as 1 minus Pielou's evenness, ranging from 0 (highly polyclonal) to 1 (monoclonal). How much repertoires overlapped between subsets was quantified with the Morisita index, which goes from 0 (no similarity) to 1 (complete similarity). Entries here come from immuneACCESS through TCRdb and include only in-frame sequences with V and J called. Some clones fail to appear in such tables; in the studies checked, an unresolved V gene covers under half of the shortfall, and the cause of the remainder is unknown. The V and J calls and clone size are taken from that table; D and trimming were inferred from the DNA. The sample table holds over 2,000 clones, of which 72% were seen once. Around 14% of the sample goes to the ten largest clones.

Sequencing used memory CD8+ T cells from synovial fluid. The label giving this sample's cell subset or site can be read as: bulk memory CD8+ T cells (CD45RA-CD27+/- and CD45RA+CD27-). The chain was built from TRBV5-1 and TRBJ2-6, with a weak D call of TRBD1 (6 bases match). This clonotype originated in a human donor with psoriatic arthritis. The CDR3 protein: CASSLVLDSPSGANVLTF. The DNA is as follows: TGCGCCAGCAGCTTGGTGTTGGACAGCCCCTCTGGGGCCAACGTCCTGACTTTC.